This T cell receptor (beta chain) was retrieved from a study of cytomegalovirus exposure and HLA in healthy donors. CDR1 and CDR2 from the germline V gene are SGDLS and YYNGEE. This CDR3 region has 14 residues. Trimming cost V 0 bases and J 0 bases, with 5 bases left between them. Measured with immunoSEQ multiplex PCR; TCRdb has only the in-frame clones, and not every one. Here the sample spans 110,000 or so clones, 85% being singletons. The source is a woman in her thirties in good health and CMV-seronegative. The specimen sequenced was PBMCs. The rearrangement uses TRBV9 and TRBJ2-3; no reliable D call. The CDR3 here is CASSVDSSTDTQYF. The CDR3, as DNA: TGTGCCAGCAGCGTAGACTCTAGCACAGATACGCAGTATTTT.